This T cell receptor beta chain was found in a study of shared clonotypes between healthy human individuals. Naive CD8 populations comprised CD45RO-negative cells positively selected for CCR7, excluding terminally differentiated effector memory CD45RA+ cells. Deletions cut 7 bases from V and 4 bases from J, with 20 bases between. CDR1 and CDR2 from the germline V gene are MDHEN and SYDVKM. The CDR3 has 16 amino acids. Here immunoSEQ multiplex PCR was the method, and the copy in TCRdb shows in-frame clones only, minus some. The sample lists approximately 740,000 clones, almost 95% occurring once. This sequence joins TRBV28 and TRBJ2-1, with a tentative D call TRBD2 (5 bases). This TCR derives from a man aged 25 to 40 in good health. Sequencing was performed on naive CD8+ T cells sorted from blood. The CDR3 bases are TGTGCCAGCACCCAACTGGGTGGGAGACTTTACAATGAGCAGTTCTTC. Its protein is CASTQLGGRLYNEQFF.